This TCR beta chain came from a study of T cell changes during pregnancy in multiple sclerosis. The table came from immunoSEQ multiplex PCR; TCRdb's copy has only in-frame clones and leaves some out. The data contain fewer than 40,000 clones, around 92% of them singletons. CDR1 ENHRY and CDR2 SYGVKD come from the germline V gene. The CDR3 is 12 amino acids. This chain links TRBV10-3 with TRBJ2-5; a possible D gene is TRBD2 (5 bases). The J call may be wrong; the DNA end is better matched by TRBJ2-7. The specimen comprised CD4+ T cells from peripheral blood mononuclear cells, sampled in the second trimester of pregnancy. This receptor was identified in a female donor in good health, enrolled as a control in a pregnancy study. The CDR3 bases are TGTGCCATCGCCGGGGAGAGCTACGAGCAGTACTTC. Its protein product is CAIAGESYEQYF.